Following are 12 T cell receptor beta chains from one sample sequenced in a study of beta chain features in type 1 diabetes (dated by TCRdb to the late 2010s). No antigen has been assigned to these receptors. Receptor libraries were prepared by the immunoSEQ multiplex PCR assay. The entire amount of isolated RNA was reverse transcribed using the High Capacity cDNA Reverse Transcription Kit, so the sequenced TCRB transcripts were expressed ones. TCRdb took over this immuneACCESS table, retaining in-frame rearrangements with V and J assigned. Such tables are incomplete; in checked studies, under half of the missing clones stem from an unresolved V gene, and the remainder is unexplained. This sample has approximately 250,000 clones in its table, and around 22% of those were observed once. Together, the top ten hold roughly 0.013% of the sample. Study-wide conclusions, independent of this receptor: Type 1 diabetes patients showed a moderate but significant shortening of TCRB CDR3 length in all four CD4+ subsets.

Sequenced: naive CD4+ T cells from blood. The cell subset or site label corresponds to: true naive CD4+ T cells. The receptors derive from a woman aged 30 to 39 with type 1 diabetes.

This clone was observed a handful of times. The J gene is TRBJ1-2, the V gene TRBV6-5; no clear D. The length of the CDR3 is 13 residues. V shed 8 bases and J shed 0 bases, with 10 bases lying between them. CDR1 and CDR2 from the germline V gene are MNHEY and SVGAGI. The CDR3, as DNA: TGTGCCAGCGGCCTTGTGACTAACTATGGCTACACCTTC. Protein: CASGLVTNYGYTF.

V usage is TRBV6-5 and J usage is TRBJ2-1; 13 bases map to TRBD2. The CDR3 sequence is 15 residues long. Germline-derived CDR1 and CDR2 are MNHEY and SVGAGI. V was pared by 7 bases and J by 7 bases, with 7 bases of the junction left unmatched. In nucleotides, the CDR3 is TGTGCCAGCACCATGACTAGCGGGAGGTTGAATGAGCAGTTCTTC. This codes for CASTMTSGRLNEQFF.

This clone has only a few counts. This rearrangement joins TRBV30 to TRBJ1-2; D is ambiguous. This CDR3 region has 12 residues. Germline-derived CDR1 and CDR2 are GTSNPN and SVGIG (reference sequence). Trimming removed 0 bases from V and 8 bases from J, with 10 bases in between. CDR3 sequence (DNA): TGTGCCTGGAGTGTGAGCCTCGTGGGCTACACCTTC. Translated, it gives CAWSVSLVGYTF. Complete variable domain (other parts from reference TRBV30 and TRBJ1-2): SQTIHQWPATLVQPVGSPLSLECTVEGTSNPNLYWYRQAAGRGLQLLFYSVGIGQISSEVPQNLSASRPQDRQFILSSKKLLLSDSGFYLCAWSVSLVGYTFGSGTRLTVV.

The chain employs TRBV11-2 and TRBJ1-2; possible D gene TRBD1, 6 bases. Trimming removed 11 bases at V and 5 bases at J, with 21 bases between. The CDR3 has 14 residues. Per the germline V gene, CDR1 is SGHAT and CDR2 is FQNNGV. In DNA, the CDR3 is TGTGCCTCCCAAAAGAGGGGGGGCCGGTATGGCTACACCTTC. Amino acid sequence: CASQKRGGRYGYTF.

This clone was detected only a few times. The chain couples TRBV7-2 to TRBJ2-5, with a weak D call TRBD2 (5 bases). Germline CDR1 reads SGHTA; CDR2 reads FQGNSA. The CDR3 runs 15 residues. V was cut by 5 bases and J by 5 bases, with 18 bases left in between. CDR3 loop: CASSVSGILWETQYF. In DNA form, the CDR3 reads TGTGCCAGCAGCGTATCCGGGATATTATGGGAGACCCAGTACTTC.

This rearrangement joins TRBV7-8 to TRBJ1-5; D possibly corresponds to TRBD1 (6 bases). CDR1 SGHVS and CDR2 FQNEAQ come from the germline V gene. The CDR3 is 13 residues long. The V end lost 5 bases, the J end lost 7 bases, and 12 bases lay between the germline ends. CDR3 in amino acids: CASSPGQQQPQHF. The CDR3 bases are TGTGCCAGCAGCCCAGGACAGCAACAGCCCCAGCATTTT.

V is TRBV12-5 and J is TRBJ2-2, with D maybe TRBD2 (5 bases). CDR1 is LGHNT, CDR2 FRNRAP, per germline. The CDR3 is made up of 13 amino acids. V lost 4 bases and J 5 bases, leaving 8 bases between the germline ends. As DNA, the CDR3 is TGTGCTAGTGGTTGGGGAGTAACCGGGGAGCTGTTTTTT. As protein: CASGWGVTGELFF.

This clone occurred a few times. The chain links TRBV11-1 to TRBJ1-2, with D hard to call. V was pared by 6 bases and J by 2 bases, with 7 bases between. In germline, CDR1 is SGHAT, CDR2 FQDESV (reference sequence). This CDR3 is built from 12 residues. The CDR3 sequence is CASSRGNYGYTF. The DNA of the CDR3 is TGTGCCAGCAGTCGAGGGAACTATGGCTACACCTTC.

In its sample, this clone was seen a few times. The chain has TRBV18 and TRBJ2-1, with TRBD1 matching over 7 bases. Germline V gives CDR1 KGHSH, CDR2 LQKENI. The CDR3 loop spans 13 amino acids. The ends lost 5 bases at V and 9 bases at J; junction bases unmatched: 7. CDR3 DNA: TGTGCCAGCTCAGCCGGGACAGAAAGTGAGCAGTTCTTC. Translated, it gives CASSAGTESEQFF.

The table lists this clone with a few counts. The chain combines TRBV29-1 with TRBJ2-7; TRBD1 agrees at 8 bases. V lost 6 bases and J lost 7; bases outside the gene matches: 14. The CDR3 loop spans 14 amino acids. In germline, CDR1 is SQVTM, CDR2 ANQGSEA. CDR3: CSVLQGGPSSEQYF. In nucleotides, the CDR3 is TGCAGCGTCCTACAGGGGGGCCCGTCGTCTGAGCAGTACTTC.

In nucleotides, the CDR3 is TGCAGCGTTGTTTTTGACAGGGAAGAGGGCAGCAATCAGCCCCAGCATTTT. It specifies CSVVFDREEGSNQPQHF. The chain is built from TRBV29-1 and TRBJ1-5, with 7 nucleotides matching TRBD1. Germline V CDR1 and CDR2: SQVTM, ANQGSEA. The trim removed 4 bases at V and 1 base at J, leaving 13 bases unmatched. This CDR3 spans 17 amino acids. The full variable domain, with the rest looked up from reference TRBV29-1 and TRBJ1-5, is SAVISQKPSRDICQRGTSLTIQCQVDSQVTMMFWYRQQPGQSLTLIATANQGSEATYESGFVIDKFPISRPNLTFSTLTVSNMSPEDSSIYLCSVVFDREEGSNQPQHFGDGTRLSIL.

The rearrangement links TRBV29-1 to TRBJ2-1; 10 bases line up with TRBD2. The ends lost 7 bases at V and 0 bases at J; junction bases unmatched: 6. The CDR3 has 15 residues. Germline CDR1 reads SQVTM; CDR2 reads ANQGSEA. The CDR3 nucleotides read TGCAGCGCTTCTAGCGGGAGTAGCTCCTACAATGAGCAGTTCTTC. Translated: CSASSGSSSYNEQFF.